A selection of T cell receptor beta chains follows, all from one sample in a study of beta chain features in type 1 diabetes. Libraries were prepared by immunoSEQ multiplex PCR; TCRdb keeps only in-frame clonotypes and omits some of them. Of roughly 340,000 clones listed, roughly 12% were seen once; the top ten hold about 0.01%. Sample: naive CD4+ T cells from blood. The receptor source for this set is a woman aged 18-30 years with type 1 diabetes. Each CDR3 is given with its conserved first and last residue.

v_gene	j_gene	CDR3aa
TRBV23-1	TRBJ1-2	CARQFWGYTF
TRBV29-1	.	CSAVQQALPYEQYF
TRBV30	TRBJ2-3	CAWSVRGSMSTQYF
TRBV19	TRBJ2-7	CASSSDKSYEQYF
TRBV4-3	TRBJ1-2	CASSQTPGYGYTF
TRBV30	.	CAWTSGSHEQYF
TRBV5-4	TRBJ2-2	CASSLMVGRELFF
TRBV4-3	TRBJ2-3	CASSPQGVGADTQYF
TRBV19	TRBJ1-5	CASSNSPGQAYSNQPQHF
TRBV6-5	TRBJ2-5	CASSYVGTGGQETQYF
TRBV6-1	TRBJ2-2	CASGQGAGELFF
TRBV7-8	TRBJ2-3	CASSQRDGGDTQYF
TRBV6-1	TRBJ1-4	CASRSRQGANEKLFF
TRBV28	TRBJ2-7	CASSLIGTSGSYEQYF
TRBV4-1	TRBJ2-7	CASSQEVPRSTGGYEQYF
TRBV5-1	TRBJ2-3	CASSLQFGRGPDTQYF
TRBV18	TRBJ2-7	CASSPNREEQYF
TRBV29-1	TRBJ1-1	CSVLAGTNTEAFF
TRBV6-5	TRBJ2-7	CASSLIGSEAYEQYF
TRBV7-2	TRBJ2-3	CASSLGQGWDTQYF
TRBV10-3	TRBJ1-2	CAISGQGYGYTF
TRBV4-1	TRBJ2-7	CASSQLAGVWYEQYF
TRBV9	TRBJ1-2	CASSVGQGYGYTF
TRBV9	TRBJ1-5	CASSSGGQSNQPQHF
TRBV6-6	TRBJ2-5	CASRKRSGRETQYF
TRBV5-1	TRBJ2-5	CASSLGSQETQYF
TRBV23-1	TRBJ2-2	CASSQESLNVANTGELFF
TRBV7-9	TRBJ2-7	CASSFSAYEQYF
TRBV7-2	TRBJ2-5	CASSSALAETQYF
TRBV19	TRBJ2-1	CASSALYNEQFF
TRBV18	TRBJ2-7	CASSAGTGSGYEQYF
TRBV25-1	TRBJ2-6	CASSEYMGASSGANVLTF